This T cell receptor beta chain derives from a study of blood T cell repertoires in COVID-19. Looking at the study overall: T cells, B-cell-depleted T cells, or PBMCs supplied cDNA or gDNA.

A Seattle source enrolled patients during active infection and followed them longitudinally. The authors' processing: Estimated nucleated cell counts came from reference gene primer amplification. Repertoires were generated with immunoSEQ multiplex PCR, while TCRdb's copy carries only in-frame clones and drops some. V, J and clone size derive from that table, while D and trimming were established from the DNA sequence. The repertoire consists of roughly 160,000 clones, with about 85% occurring once and the leading ten covering approximately 6.9%. The junction had 5 bases not matched to a gene; V was cut back by 6 bases and J by 7 bases. Germline assignment: CDR1 SEHNR and CDR2 FQNEAQ (reference sequence). The CDR3 consists of 12 residues.

Material for sequencing was peripheral blood. The TCR originated in an elderly man with COVID-19, enrolled during active disease. This chain links TRBV7-9 with TRBJ1-1, with 7 bases fitting TRBD1. The CDR3 protein is CASSYGQDEAFF. CDR3 DNA sequence: TGTGCCAGCAGTTATGGACAGGATGAAGCTTTCTTT.